Below, one T cell receptor beta chain is given with its context. Which antigen it targets is not known. No much larger clone exists at a distance of one base, and base qualities are not known. This entry is derived from a study of blood T cell repertoires in COVID-19 (dated by TCRdb to 2018 to 2021). Some background on the complete study: Samples from collaborators originated in the United States, Italy and Spain and spanned both the acute and convalescent phases of COVID-19. The samples were drawn from the first 160 participants of the ongoing ImmuneRACE study and from 950 to 1,500 subjects provided by 6 global collaborators. Where available, HLA class I and class II types were taken from metadata supplied by the sample provider and were not determined by assay-based typing. Subjects who had been exposed to COVID-19, were actively infected with it, or had recovered from it provided the deeply sampled blood TCRbeta repertoires that made up the dataset. The repertoires were released in a freely available public database meant as a resource for research on the immune response to SARS-CoV-2. The sample metadata nearly always contained a de-identified subject ID, COVID-19 status, age in years and sex. The material from the prospective study consisted of cDNA or gDNA derived from T cells, B-cell-depleted T cells, or PBMCs.

TCRbeta CDR3 regions were amplified from genomic DNA using the immunoSEQ Assay, a bias-controlled multiplex PCR. The paper's data handling went like this. The number of nucleated cells in each sample was estimated from the amplification of reference gene primers within the assay. To quantify the absolute abundance of each unique TCRbeta CDR3 rearrangement, sequence reads were collapsed and filtered. For each sample, productive Simpson clonality was calculated as the square root of Simpson's diversity index across productive rearrangements. TCRdb obtained this table from immuneACCESS and retained in-frame rearrangements with V and J assigned. These tables miss some clones; where compared with another copy, unresolved V genes account for less than half of the shortfall, and the remainder is unexplained. The V and J calls and clone size were taken over from that table, and D and trimming were inferred from the DNA. For this sample the table gives approximately 140,000 clones, of which almost 85% were detected only once. The ten top clones hold approximately 5% of the sample.

Participants in the prospective study were enrolled through a virtual design, were aged about 18 to 100 years, and lived in about 25 United States geographic areas. Cohort assignment in the prospective study relied on participant-reported clinical history from a screening survey and a study questionnaire. Mobile phlebotomists in the prospective study collected whole blood, serum and a nasopharyngeal or oropharyngeal swab from every participant. Additional blood draws and questionnaires over an approximately two-month period could optionally be provided by prospective study participants. Blood samples from the prospective study were shipped frozen or at room temperature prior to DNA extraction. General findings and caveats noted by the study authors: The amount of clinical and demographic metadata varied by source and participant and was provided uncurated.

The sample was PBMCs or T cells enriched from blood (not recorded which). The receptor was isolated from a man aged 35 to 55 with acute COVID-19.

The CDR3 reads as follows: CASSQEEDRGEVYEQYF. Here is the DNA: TGCGCCAGCAGCCAAGAAGAGGACAGGGGGGAAGTCTACGAGCAGTACTTC. The rearranged chain carries TRBV4-3 and TRBJ2-7; the junction holds 10 bases that match TRBD1. Sequences LGHNA (CDR1) and YSLEER (CDR2) are obtained from the germline V gene. The V end gives up 0 bases and the J end 3 bases, leaving 8 bases in the junction not matched to a gene. The CDR3 covers 17 residues, taking in both the cysteine and the phenylalanine. The sequence is cut down to CDR3 DNA, 51 bases in frame from base 1.